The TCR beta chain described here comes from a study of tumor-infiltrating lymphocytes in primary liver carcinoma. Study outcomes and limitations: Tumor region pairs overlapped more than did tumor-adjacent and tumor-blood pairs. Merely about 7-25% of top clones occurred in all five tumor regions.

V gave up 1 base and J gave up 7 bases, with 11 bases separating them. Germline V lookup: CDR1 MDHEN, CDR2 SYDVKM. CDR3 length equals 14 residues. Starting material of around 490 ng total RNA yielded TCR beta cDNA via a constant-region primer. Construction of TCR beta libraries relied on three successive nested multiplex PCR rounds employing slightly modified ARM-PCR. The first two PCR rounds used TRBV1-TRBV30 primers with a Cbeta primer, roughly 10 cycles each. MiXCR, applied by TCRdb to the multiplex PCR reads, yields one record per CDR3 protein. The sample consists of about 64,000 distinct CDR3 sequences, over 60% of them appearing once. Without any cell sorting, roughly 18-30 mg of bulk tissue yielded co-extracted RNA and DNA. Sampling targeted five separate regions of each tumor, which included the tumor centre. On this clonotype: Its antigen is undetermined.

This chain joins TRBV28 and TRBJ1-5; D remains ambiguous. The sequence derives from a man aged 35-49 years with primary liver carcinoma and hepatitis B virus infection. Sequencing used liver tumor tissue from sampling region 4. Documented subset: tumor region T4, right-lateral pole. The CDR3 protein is CASSLYGGSQPQHF. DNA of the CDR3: TGTGCCAGCAGTTTATACGGCGGATCCCAGCCCCAGCATTTT.